A selection of T cell receptor beta chains follows, all from one sample in a study of CD8+CD57+ T cells in acquired aplastic anemia. TCRdb reanalysed the reads using MiXCR and keeps one entry per CDR3 protein. Among 300,000 or so distinct CDR3 sequences, under 65% were seen once, and the ten largest hold around 1.3%. The sequenced sample consisted of sorted CD4+, CD8+, or CD8+CD57+ T cells (not recorded which) from PBMCs. The receptors shown here come from a human donor with aplastic anemia. Both conserved end residues are part of each CDR3. A D gene is named only where the DNA matches it firmly. Expanded clones get a size class; other rows say once, few or many, or leave the size out.

TRBV11-1	13	TRBJ2-7	NA	few	CASSVGDPYEQYF	TGTGCCAGCAGCGTCGGGGACCCCTACGAGCAGTACTTC
TRBV24-1	16	TRBJ2-3	TRBD2	once	CATSDLKRGGTDTQYF	TGTGCCACCAGTGATTTAAAGCGGGGAGGCACAGATACGCAGTATTTT
TRBV20-1	14	TRBJ2-4	NA	NA	CSAEGRQGRNIQYF	TGCAGTGCTGAGGGGCGCCAGGGCCGGAACATTCAGTACTTC
TRBV20-1	15	TRBJ2-7	TRBD2	NA	CSATGAGRLSYEQYF	TGCAGTGCTACGGGAGCGGGAAGACTCTCCTACGAGCAGTACTTC
TRBV7-9	16	TRBJ1-4	NA	NA	CASSLGPGLTNEKLFF	TGTGCCAGCAGCTTGGGACCCGGGTTAACTAATGAAAAACTGTTTTTT
TRBV10-2	13	TRBJ2-5	TRBD1	NA	CATGTVRKETQYF	TGCGCCACGGGGACAGTGCGAAAAGAGACCCAGTACTTC
TRBV7-9	19	TRBJ2-2	TRBD2	many	CASSSDGKSGRLFTGELFF	TGTGCCAGCAGCTCCGACGGGAAAAGCGGGAGGCTCTTCACCGGGGAGCTGTTTTTT
TRBV20-1	14	TRBJ2-1	NA	few	CSARPGSKYNEQFF	TGCAGTGCTAGGCCGGGCTCCAAATACAATGAGCAGTTCTTC
TRBV11-2	15	TRBJ2-5	TRBD1	NA	CASSATLTGGETQYF	TGTGCCAGCAGCGCCACGCTTACAGGGGGAGAGACCCAGTACTTC
TRBV24-1	13	TRBJ2-3	NA	few	CATSATGADTQYF	TGTGCCACCAGTGCTACAGGCGCAGATACGCAGTATTTT
TRBV20-1	16	TRBJ1-5	TRBD1	many	CSARDGAGGDNQPQHF	TGCAGTGCTAGAGATGGGGCAGGGGGCGACAATCAGCCCCAGCATTTT
TRBV5-1	15	TRBJ1-6	NA	many	CASSLRQDRGGPLHF	TGCGCCAGCAGCTTGAGGCAGGACCGGGGGGGACCCCTCCACTTT
TRBV7-2	15	TRBJ2-3	NA	NA	CASSLIFRATDTQYF	TGTGCCAGCAGCTTAATATTCAGGGCCACAGATACGCAGTATTTT
TRBV10-3	14	TRBJ1-2	NA	many	CAISETALNYGYTF	TGTGCCATCAGTGAAACAGCCTTAAACTATGGCTACACCTTC
TRBV12-3/TRBV12-4	16	TRBJ2-3	TRBD1	NA	CASSPGQGSWYDTQYF	TGTGCCAGCAGTCCGGGACAGGGGAGTTGGTATGATACGCAGTATTTT
TRBV14	14	TRBJ1-2	TRBD1	many	CASSQARDRGGYTF	TGTGCCAGCAGCCAAGCGAGGGACAGGGGTGGCTACACCTTC
TRBV5-1	17	TRBJ2-6	NA	NA	CASSPLVGSSGANVLTF	TGCGCCAGCAGTCCCTTGGTGGGGAGCTCTGGGGCCAACGTCCTGACTTTC
TRBV4-3	14	TRBJ2-2	NA	NA	CASSSTGNTGELFF	TGCGCCAGCAGCTCCACAGGAAACACCGGGGAGCTGTTTTTT
TRBV5-6	14	TRBJ1-4	NA	NA	CASRTPGFNKKLFF	TGTGCCAGCAGGACCCCCGGCTTTAATAAAAAACTGTTTTTT
TRBV13	15	TRBJ1-2	TRBD1	NA	CASSPVGQGFYGYTF	TGTGCCAGCAGCCCAGTGGGACAGGGATTCTATGGCTACACCTTC
TRBV29-1	14	TRBJ2-5	TRBD1	many	CSVGEGQGWETQYF	TGCAGCGTTGGAGAGGGACAGGGCTGGGAGACCCAGTACTTC
TRBV18	15	TRBJ1-6	TRBD1	many	CASSPQGADNSPLHF	TGTGCCAGCTCACCACAGGGGGCGGACAATTCACCCCTCCACTTT
TRBV2	14	TRBJ2-3	NA	many	CASRGGLSADTQYF	TGTGCCAGCCGTGGCGGGTTGAGCGCAGATACGCAGTATTTT
TRBV5-6	13	TRBJ2-5	NA	NA	CASSTQGLETQYF	TGTGCCAGCAGCACACAGGGTCTAGAGACCCAGTACTTC
TRBV5-1	14	TRBJ2-3	NA	many	CASSLLQVTDTQYF	TGCGCCAGCAGCTTGCTACAGGTGACAGATACGCAGTATTTT
TRBV5-8	16	TRBJ1-5	NA	many	CASSFPSGNSNQPQHF	TGTGCCAGCAGCTTCCCATCCGGAAATAGCAATCAGCCCCAGCATTTT
TRBV10-3	14	TRBJ1-1	NA	NA	CAISPGQMNTEAFF	TGTGCCATCAGCCCCGGACAGATGAACACTGAAGCTTTCTTT
TRBV7-9	14	TRBJ1-1	NA	NA	CASGKGGTYTEAFF	TGTGCCAGCGGCAAGGGGGGCACCTACACTGAAGCTTTCTTT
TRBV2	14	TRBJ1-3	NA	NA	CASSEAGSGNTIYF	TGTGCCAGCAGTGAAGCTGGGTCTGGAAACACCATATATTTT
TRBV7-2	15	TRBJ1-5	TRBD1	many	CASTKQGALNQPQHF	TGTGCCAGCACCAAACAGGGGGCCCTCAATCAGCCCCAGCATTTT
TRBV27	14	TRBJ2-7	TRBD2	NA	CASSRTSGGYEQYF	TGTGCCAGCAGCAGGACTAGCGGGGGCTACGAGCAGTACTTC
TRBV4-1	16	TRBJ2-3	TRBD2	NA	CASSQGGAGGTDTQYF	TGCGCCAGCAGCCAAGGGGGCGCGGGAGGGACAGATACGCAGTATTTT
TRBV24-1	15	TRBJ1-5	TRBD1	many	CATSGTGTGKQPQHF	TGTGCCACCAGTGGAACCGGGACAGGAAAACAGCCCCAGCATTTT
TRBV7-9	14	TRBJ2-7	TRBD1	few	CASSLRGDSYEQYF	TGTGCCAGCAGCTTACGAGGGGACAGTTACGAGCAGTACTTC
TRBV5-1	15	TRBJ2-2	NA	NA	CAGSFNRDRTGELFF	TGCGCCGGCAGCTTCAACAGGGATAGGACCGGGGAACTGTTTTTT
TRBV10-3	15	TRBJ1-2	TRBD1	NA	CATYQWEDRTRGYTF	TGTGCCACCTATCAATGGGAGGACAGGACCAGGGGCTACACCTTC
TRBV5-6	16	TRBJ1-1	NA	once	CASSRERAGLSTEAFF	TGTGCCAGCAGTAGGGAGCGGGCAGGGTTATCCACTGAAGCTTTCTTT
TRBV3-1	16	TRBJ2-3	TRBD2	many	CASSQERGAITDTQYF	TGTGCCAGCAGCCAAGAGCGGGGGGCAATCACAGATACGCAGTATTTT
TRBV9	13	TRBJ2-7	NA	NA	CASSGLSSYEQYF	TGTGCCAGCAGCGGACTAAGCTCCTACGAGCAGTACTTC
TRBV4-2	14	TRBJ2-7	TRBD1	NA	CASSPGQGASEQYF	TGTGCCAGCAGCCCGGGACAGGGGGCGTCCGAGCAGTACTTC
TRBV10-3	14	TRBJ2-1	NA	NA	CAISEGRYYNEQFF	TGTGCCATCAGTGAGGGTCGCTACTACAATGAGCAGTTCTTC
TRBV2	16	TRBJ1-6	NA	NA	CASSEAQRSRGSPLHF	TGTGCCAGCAGTGAAGCGCAACGATCGAGGGGTTCACCCCTCCACTTT
TRBV5-1	17	TRBJ2-7	TRBD2	NA	CASSLEVGAGAYYEQYF	TGCGCCAGCAGCTTGGAGGTGGGAGCGGGAGCCTACTACGAGCAGTACTTC
TRBV7-6	16	TRBJ2-1	TRBD2	NA	CASSPGKGLAGHEQFF	TGTGCCAGCAGCCCCGGCAAGGGACTAGCAGGCCACGAGCAGTTCTTC
TRBV20-1	11	TRBJ1-3	NA	NA	CSADPGNTIYF	TGCAGTGCGGATCCCGGAAACACCATATATTTT
TRBV10-3	15	TRBJ2-7	TRBD2	few	CAISESSGRAYEQYF	TGTGCCATCAGTGAGTCGAGCGGGAGGGCCTACGAGCAGTACTTC
TRBV7-9	13	TRBJ2-7	TRBD2	NA	CASGGTDTYGQYF	TGCGCCAGCGGGGGGACCGATACCTACGGGCAGTACTTC
TRBV20-1	13	TRBJ1-5	TRBD1	NA	CSARTGTNQPQHF	TGCAGTGCTCGGACAGGGACTAATCAGCCCCAGCATTTT